Included here is one T cell receptor beta chain sequence, with context. Its antigen is as yet unknown. The sample belongs to a study of cytomegalovirus exposure and HLA in healthy donors. Whole-study results and caveats: As a later analysis revealed, the rate of TCR association differed by HLA locus, with DRB1 most and HLA-C fewest.

The PCR made use of 60 Vbeta and 13 Jbeta primers. In the authors' workflow: In a later analysis, some 10 million of 83 million or so unique beta chains occurred in at least two donors. Using immunoSEQ multiplex PCR, the repertoire was profiled, and TCRdb retains in-frame clones only, with some absent. The V and J calls and clone size are taken from that table; D and trimming were inferred from the DNA. The sample yields fewer than 40,000 clones, roughly four fifths seen once. Though nominally healthy at sampling, donors likely had unrecorded immune exposures. The junction had 7 bases not matched to a gene; V was cut back by 0 bases and J by 0 bases. Germline assignment: CDR1 MGHRA and CDR2 YSYEKL. This CDR3 is 19 amino acids long.

The chain recombines TRBV4-1 with TRBJ2-6; TRBD1 agrees at 8 bases. The clonotype was recovered from a woman aged 40 to 50 in good health and CMV-seronegative. The specimen sequenced was PBMCs. The CDR3 sequence: CASSQERTGFISGANVLTF. Here the CDR3 DNA reads TGCGCCAGCAGCCAAGAGCGGACAGGGTTTATCTCTGGGGCCAACGTCCTGACTTTC.